These T cell receptor beta chains were read from a single sample in a study of T cells in Graves' hyperthyroidism and ophthalmopathy. TCRdb ran MiXCR on the multiplex PCR reads and lists one entry per CDR3 protein. This table has about 600,000 distinct CDR3 sequences, more than 15% appearing once. Sequencing was done on a sample of blood. Every receptor here comes from a woman aged 40 to 50 with Graves' ophthalmopathy. Both conserved end residues are part of each CDR3. D genes are given only for firm matches. Size is omitted from some rows. Given values are once, few, many or a class for expanded clones.

>TRBJ2-7|TRBD1|many|TRBV3-1
TGTGCCAGCAGCCTTTATGGGACAGACTACGAGCAGTACTTC
CASSLYGTDYEQYF
>TRBJ1-4|-|-|TRBV5-1
TGCGCCAGCAGCTTGGAAGGGGGAAGGGCTAATGAAAAACTGTTTTTT
CASSLEGGRANEKLFF
>TRBJ2-3|-|many|TRBV2
TGTGCCAGCAGACTTACGGGGAACACAGATACGCAGTATTTT
CASRLTGNTDTQYF
>TRBJ2-1|-|-|TRBV6-1
TGTGCCACCACCATATTCCAGGGCAATGAGCAGTTCTTC
CATTIFQGNEQFF
>TRBJ1-1|-|few|TRBV7-9
TGTGCCAGTTCGGAGGTGAACACTGAAGCTTTCTTT
CASSEVNTEAFF
>TRBJ2-2|TRBD1|-|TRBV6-1
TGTGCCAGCAGGAGACAGGGGAGCACCGGGGAGCTGTTTTTT
CASRRQGSTGELFF
>TRBJ2-1|-|many|TRBV12-3/TRBV12-4
TGTGCCAGCAGTAACAATGAGCAGTTCTTC
CASSNNEQFF
>TRBJ1-2|-|many|TRBV2
TGTGCCAGCAAACGGGGAGAGGGTAACTATGGCTACACCTTC
CASKRGEGNYGYTF
>TRBJ1-2|-|many|TRBV4-1
TGCGCCAGCAGCCAAGACCTTATCCAGGGCTATGGCTACACCTTC
CASSQDLIQGYGYTF
>TRBJ2-5|TRBD2|-|TRBV7-9
TGTGCCAGCAGCTGGACTAGCGGGAAGACCCAGTACTTC
CASSWTSGKTQYF
>TRBJ1-1|TRBD1|many|TRBV30
TGTGCCTGGCAGACAGGGGCGAACACTGAAGCTTTCTTT
CAWQTGANTEAFF
>TRBJ2-7|-|few|TRBV3-1
TGTGCCAGCAGCCAAGAAAGGGCCTCTTTCTACGAGCAGTACTTC
CASSQERASFYEQYF
>TRBJ2-2|-|few|TRBV11-3
TGTGCCAGCAGCGCCACTAGCAAGGAGCTGTTTTTT
CASSATSKELFF
>TRBJ1-1|-|few|TRBV7-2
TGTGCCAGCAGCCCAGGGGCCAGGGACACTGAAGCTTTCTTT
CASSPGARDTEAFF
>TRBJ2-7|-|few|TRBV28
TGTGCCACCAACCCCGGGGGCTCGTACTACGAGCAGTACTTC
CATNPGGSYYEQYF
>TRBJ2-1|-|many|TRBV20-1
TGCAGTGCTGACCCCCGCTCGACAGCCGAGGGGCAGTTCTTC
CSADPRSTAEGQFF
>TRBJ2-3|TRBD2|-|TRBV7-3
TGTGCCAGCAGCCCGGGGACTAGCGGGGCAGATACGCAGTATTTT
CASSPGTSGADTQYF
>TRBJ1-1|-|-|TRBV30
TGTGCCTGGAGTGTAAGGGGTGAAGCTTTCTTT
CAWSVRGEAFF